The 11 T cell receptor beta chains below were found in one sample sequenced in a study of identical twins. A single record per CDR3 protein comes from TCRdb applying MiXCR to the 5' RACE reads. The table records approximately 210,000 distinct CDR3 sequences, around 9.6% of them present only once. The material sequenced was memory (CD45RO+) T cells sorted from blood. The source is a woman under 30 in good health.

J is TRBJ2-5 and V is TRBV7-2; maybe TRBD1 (6 bases). The germline V and J ends were trimmed by 1 base and 4 bases, with 10 bases remaining between them. The CDR3 has 14 amino acids. Germline CDR1 is SGHTA and CDR2 is FQGNSA. For the CDR3, the DNA is TGTGCCAGCAGCTTAGACAGGGTGGTAGAGACCCAGTACTTC. It encodes CASSLDRVVETQYF.

The sample holds many counts of this clonotype. The V call is TRBV5-1, the J call TRBJ1-1; D is perhaps TRBD1 (6 bases). The V end lost 4 bases, the J end lost 0 bases, and 10 bases lay between the germline ends. The germline V gene encodes CDR1 SGHRS and CDR2 YFSETQ. The CDR3 is made up of 14 amino acids. The CDR3 DNA is TGCGCCAGCAGCCAGGACAGAGTGAACACTGAAGCTTTCTTT. It codes for CASSQDRVNTEAFF.

This clonotype has at least ten counts. This chain joins TRBV29-1 and TRBJ2-5; perhaps TRBD1 as D (5 bases). V was cut by 5 bases and J by 5 bases, with 27 bases left in between. This CDR3 contains 17 residues. Germline V gene lookup returns CDR1 SQVTM and CDR2 ANQGSEA. The CDR3 reads CSVLGVVGWGLGETQYF. In DNA, the CDR3 is TGCAGCGTTCTTGGGGTCGTTGGTTGGGGCCTGGGGGAGACCCAGTACTTC.

In its sample, this clonotype was seen a few times. The J gene is TRBJ1-2, the V gene TRBV20-1; possibly TRBD1 for D (5 bases). The CDR3 has 14 amino acids. Germline V lookup: CDR1 DFQATT, CDR2 SNEGSKA (reference sequence). V dropped 2 bases and J dropped 7 bases, with 17 bases sitting between them. Written as DNA, the CDR3 is TGCAGTGCTAGATCAGGGTTGGTAATCGGTGGCTACACCTTC. This gives the protein CSARSGLVIGGYTF.

This chain uses TRBV7-9 with TRBJ2-5, with TRBD1 as a possible D gene (8 bases). V was trimmed by 6 bases and J by 3 bases, leaving 14 bases between them. The CDR3 loop spans 14 amino acids. Germline assignment: CDR1 SEHNR and CDR2 FQNEAQ (reference sequence). The CDR3 region has the DNA TGTGCCAGCAGTCGAACAGGGGGGGAAGAGACCCAGTACTTC. As protein: CASSRTGGEETQYF.

This chain links TRBV7-9 with TRBJ1-6, with a tentative D call TRBD1 (5 bases). V was cut by 6 bases and J by 8 bases, with 14 bases left in between. This CDR3 comprises 14 residues. Germline loops: CDR1 SEHNR, CDR2 FQNEAQ (reference sequence). The CDR3 DNA is TGTGCCAGCAGTTCACGAGGGGAGGATTCACCCCTCCACTTT. The encoded protein is CASSSRGEDSPLHF.

This clonotype was seen a few times. The chain links TRBV2 to TRBJ2-1; TRBD1 agrees at 9 bases. This CDR3 is 13 amino acids long. Looked up from germline, CDR1 is SNHLY and CDR2 is FYNNEI. Unmatched junction bases numbered 3, after V lost 8 bases and J lost 4 bases. CDR3: CASETGGYNEQFF. The CDR3 DNA is TGTGCCAGCGAGACAGGGGGTTACAATGAGCAGTTCTTC.

The chain links TRBV20-1 to TRBJ1-5, with 9 bases lining up with TRBD1. This CDR3 is built from 14 residues. Germline V CDR1 and CDR2: DFQATT, SNEGSKA (reference sequence). Germline trimming cut 0 bases from V and 8 bases from J; bases unmatched to any gene: 5. The CDR3 nucleotides read TGCAGTGCTAGAGATTCGGGACAGGGAAAGCCCCAGCATTTT. Its translation: CSARDSGQGKPQHF.

The chain has TRBV4-3 and TRBJ1-3; D gene unclear. The germline gives CDR1 LGHNA, CDR2 YSLEER. CDR3 length: 15 amino acids. V lost 4 bases and J 0 bases, leaving 10 bases between the germline ends. In DNA, the CDR3 is TGCGCCAGCAGCCCTCTAGGTCCCTCTGGAAACACCATATATTTT. Translating gives CASSPLGPSGNTIYF.

The CDR3 loop is CATSDLGQGEDTQYF. CDR3 bases: TGTGCCACCAGTGATTTAGGACAGGGAGAAGATACGCAGTATTTT. The rearrangement joins TRBV24-1 to TRBJ2-3, with 8 positions matching TRBD1. Germline V gene lookup returns CDR1 KGHDR and CDR2 SFDVKD. This CDR3 spans 15 amino acids. With V trimmed by 1 base and J by 5 bases, 4 bases remained unmatched.

J is TRBJ2-3 and V is TRBV20-1; D is perhaps TRBD2 (5 bases). This CDR3 has 11 residues. CDR1 is DFQATT and CDR2 is SNEGSKA in the germline V gene (reference sequence). Trimming pared 6 bases from V and 6 bases from J, leaving 10 bases between. The CDR3 bases are TGCAGTGCCTTGAGGGCGGATACGCAGTATTTT. It encodes CSALRADTQYF.